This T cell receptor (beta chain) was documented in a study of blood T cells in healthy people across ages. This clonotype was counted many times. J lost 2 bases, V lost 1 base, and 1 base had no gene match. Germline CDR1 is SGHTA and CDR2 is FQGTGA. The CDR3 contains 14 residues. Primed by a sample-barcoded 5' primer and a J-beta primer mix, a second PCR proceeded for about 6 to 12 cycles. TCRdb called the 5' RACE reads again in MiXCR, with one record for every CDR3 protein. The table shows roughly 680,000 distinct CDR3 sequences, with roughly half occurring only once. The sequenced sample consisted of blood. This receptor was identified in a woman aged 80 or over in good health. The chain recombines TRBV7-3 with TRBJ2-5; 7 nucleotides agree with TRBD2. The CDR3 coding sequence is TGTGCCAGCAGCTTAATGGGGGGGCAAGAGACCCAGTACTTC. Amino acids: CASSLMGGQETQYF. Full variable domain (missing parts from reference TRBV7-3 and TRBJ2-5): GAGVSQTPSNKVTEKGKYVELRCDPISGHTALYWYRQSLGQGPEFLIYFQGTGAADDSGLPNDRFFAVRPEGSVSTLKIQRTERGDSAVYLCASSLMGGQETQYFGPGTRLLVL.